This TCR beta chain came from a study of chemoradiotherapy in HPV16-positive cancers (dated by TCRdb to 2021 to 2024). General notes on the study: Candidate HPV-specific T-cell clones and common TCR motifs were defined through functional T-cell assays on cells from a couple of HPV16-positive patients. The study asked whether T-cell immunity to the HPV oncoproteins E6 and E7 changes during chemoradiotherapy and whether this immunity affects survival. The candidate HPV-specific TCRs and motifs were then tracked in TCR repertoires from more than 85 patients with HPV-related cancers.

As regards this clone: The antigen this receptor binds is unknown. Base qualities are not recorded, but no much larger clone differs from it by a single base.

The library was prepared using the immunoSEQ multiplex PCR assay. TCRdb mirrors the immuneACCESS table, restricted to in-frame sequences. Some clones are absent from its copies; in checked studies, under half trace to an unresolved V gene, and the reason for the others is unknown. Present in this sample are around 24,000 clones, roughly 87% of which were seen just once. Of the sample, over 3.5% is held by the ten largest clones. Based on the germline V gene (reference sequence), the CDR1 and CDR2 sequences are PRHDT and FYEKMQ. V is clipped by 3 bases and J by 1 base, and the sequence between their germline boundaries is 20 bases long. Counted from cysteine to phenylalanine, this CDR3 has 18 amino acids. Of all the DNA, just the CDR3 is kept, 54 bases in frame from base 1. General conclusions and limits of the study: The survival association was reported for HPV16-positive patients, and the functional definition of HPV-specific T cells was derived from only a couple of HPV16-positive patients. Expansion of candidate HPV-specific clones and E7-related TCR motifs was observed in the tumor microenvironment during treatment, whereas no such expansion was observed for non-HPV-specific T cells. In HPV16-positive patients, expansion of HPV-responsive T cells during chemoradiotherapy was found to be associated with improved recurrence-free survival.

Repertoires were sampled repeatedly over the course of chemoradiotherapy, so clonal expansion could be followed in the tumor microenvironment. The specimen comprised blood, sampled from a patient who underwent chemoradiotherapy. This TCR was recovered from a human donor with HPV-associated anogenital cancer. This chain is built from TRBV13 and TRBJ2-3; the D gene cannot be resolved reliably. Here is the DNA: TGTGCCAGCAGCTTTCCGCCAAGCGTATCTGGGGGCACAGATACGCAGTATTTT. The resulting protein is CASSFPPSVSGGTDTQYF. Reference TRBV13 and TRBJ2-3 genes cover what lies past the CDR3, so the full variable domain is AAGVIQSPRHLIKEKRETATLKCYPIPRHDTVYWYQQGPGQDPQFLISFYEKMQSDKGSIPDRFSAQQFSDYHSELNMSSLELGDSALYFCASSFPPSVSGGTDTQYFGPGTRLTVL.